This T cell receptor (beta chain) was identified in a study of beta chain features in type 1 diabetes. Findings and limits, study-wide: Type 1 diabetes patients had moderately but significantly shorter TCRB CDR3s in all four CD4+ subsets.

As regards this clone: Its antigen is still unknown.

Reverse transcribing all isolated RNA meant expressed TCRB transcripts were sequenced. Data came from immunoSEQ multiplex PCR; TCRdb stores just in-frame clones and leaves some out. The data show some 660,000 clones, with over 11% seen just once and roughly 0.04% held by the top ten. The CDR3 is made up of 14 amino acids. CDR1 is SEHNR and CDR2 is FQNEAQ in the germline V gene (reference sequence). V was clipped by 9 bases and J by 2 bases; unmatched bases: 7. This TCR derives from a man aged 18 to 35 with type 1 diabetes. The sample comprised naive CD4+ T cells from blood. The V and J genes are TRBV7-9 and TRBJ2-1; 7 bases fit TRBD1. Written as DNA, the CDR3 is TGTGCCAGTCCCCAGGGGGTACCCTACAATGAGCAGTTCTTC. This sequence encodes CASPQGVPYNEQFF.